Following are 27 T cell receptor beta chains from one sample sequenced in a study of T cell responses to AZD1222 COVID-19 vaccine. The data were produced by immunoSEQ multiplex PCR, yet TCRdb's version contains in-frame clones alone and is incomplete. The sample has some 96,000 clones, more than 75% seen once. The source was peripheral blood, collected on day 0 of AZD1222 vaccination. The receptor source for this set is an adult in good health.

The CDR3 is CASSLDRAKETQYF. CDR3 DNA sequence: TGCGCCAGCAGCTTGGACAGGGCCAAAGAGACCCAGTACTTC. J is TRBJ2-5 and V is TRBV5-1; D may be TRBD1 (6 bases). Deletions cut 0 bases from V and 3 bases from J, with 9 bases between. CDR1 and CDR2 from the germline V gene are SGHRS and YFSETQ. CDR3 length: 14 amino acids.

Concerning this clone itself: The sample holds other DNA sequences that translate to the same CDR3. The chain joins TRBV6-5 to TRBJ2-7; 9 bases match TRBD1. With 5 bases clipped from V and 3 bases from J, the junction kept 5 bases outside the gene matches. The CDR3 has 14 amino acids. CDR1 and CDR2 (germline): MNHEY, SVGAGI. The CDR3 DNA is TGTGCCAGCAGTCCCGGGACAGGGCTCTACGAGCAGTACTTC. It yields the protein CASSPGTGLYEQYF.

The chain couples TRBV29-1 to TRBJ1-1; 8 bases align to TRBD1. Germline assignment: CDR1 SQVTM and CDR2 ANQGSEA. V lost 1 base, J lost 6 bases, and 4 bases stayed unmatched. The CDR3 sequence is 13 residues long. The CDR3 is CSVEVIQGAEAFF. CDR3 DNA: TGCAGCGTTGAAGTGATACAGGGGGCTGAAGCTTTCTTT.

This clone came up a few times. The chain recombines TRBV18 with TRBJ1-1; D perhaps matches TRBD1 (6 bases). Per germline, CDR1 KGHSH and CDR2 LQKENI. The V end was cut by 6 bases, the J end by 4 bases, with 9 bases between. The CDR3 spans 12 residues. CDR3 residues: CASSQQGTEAFF. Here the CDR3 DNA reads TGTGCCAGCTCGCAACAGGGCACTGAAGCTTTCTTT.

This chain uses TRBV6-1 with TRBJ1-1; 8 bases line up with TRBD1. The CDR3 length is 15 residues. Germline lookup yields CDR1 MNHNS and CDR2 SASEGT. V shed 2 bases, J shed 4 bases, and the junction held 6 bases outside the gene matches. CDR3 in DNA: TGTGCCAGCAGTGAACAGGACAGGGTCGGCACTGAAGCTTTCTTT. It encodes CASSEQDRVGTEAFF.

The chain recombines TRBV10-1 with TRBJ2-5; TRBD1 matches 12 bases. Trimming removed 6 bases from V and 4 bases from J; junction bases left unmatched: 6. Germline V CDR1 and CDR2: WNHNN, SYGVQD (reference sequence). The CDR3 sequence is 15 residues long. The CDR3 region is CASSTGQGASETQYF. DNA of the CDR3: TGCGCCAGCAGCACGGGACAGGGGGCCTCAGAGACCCAGTACTTC.

V and J are TRBV30 and TRBJ1-6; the D gene is possibly TRBD1 (6 bases). Germline assignment: CDR1 GTSNPN and CDR2 SVGIG (reference sequence). The CDR3 is 15 amino acids. V lost 3 bases and J lost 5, with 14 bases in between. The CDR3 reads CAWSVGGANNSPLHF. Here the CDR3 DNA reads TGTGCCTGGAGCGTAGGGGGGGCGAATAATTCACCCCTCCACTTT.

The chain recombines TRBV6-1 with TRBJ2-1; the D is unclear. Germline V gives CDR1 MNHNS, CDR2 SASEGT. The length of the CDR3 is 13 residues. V lost 3 bases to trimming and J lost 7 bases, with 10 bases between them. The CDR3 nucleotides read TGTGCCAGCAGTGAGAAAGACATTAATGAGCAGTTCTTC. This encodes CASSEKDINEQFF.

The chain links TRBV6-5 to TRBJ1-6; TRBD1 is a possible D gene (6 bases). Germline V gene lookup returns CDR1 MNHEY and CDR2 SVGAGI. The CDR3 runs 13 residues. V lost 6 bases and J 8 bases, leaving 11 bases between the germline ends. The CDR3 coding sequence is TGTGCCAGCAGCGCGGACAGCTATTCACCCCTCCACTTT. Its protein is CASSADSYSPLHF.

The J gene is TRBJ1-1, the V gene TRBV19, with a weak D call TRBD1 (5 bases). Trimming pared 3 bases from V and 4 bases from J, leaving 15 bases between. CDR3 length equals 15 residues. Germline V gene lookup returns CDR1 LNHDA and CDR2 SQIVND (reference sequence). CDR3 nucleotides: TGTGCCAGTAGTATGGTGCCGGACAAGAGCACTGAAGCTTTCTTT. Translated, it gives CASSMVPDKSTEAFF.

This chain connects TRBV7-9 to TRBJ1-1; D ambiguous. Germline V CDR1 and CDR2: SEHNR, FQNEAQ (reference sequence). This CDR3 has 13 amino acids. With 2 bases removed from V and 2 bases from J, the gap between germline ends came to 6 bases. CDR3 coding DNA: TGTGCCAGCAGCTTACCGCCTAACACTGAAGCTTTCTTT. Translated: CASSLPPNTEAFF.

The chain uses TRBV30 and TRBJ2-7; D might be TRBD1 (7 bases). Trimming stripped 3 bases from V and 6 bases from J, with 21 bases between. Germline CDR1 and CDR2: GTSNPN and SVGIG (reference sequence). This CDR3 has 15 amino acids. CDR3 DNA: TGTGCCTGGAGGGGGACTGCAGGGGGATCGGGCGAGCAGTACTTC. Its translation: CAWRGTAGGSGEQYF.

The table lists this clone with a count of one. The chain couples TRBV4-3 to TRBJ1-1; D remains unclear. The CDR3 loop spans 13 amino acids. The V end lost 0 bases, the J end lost 11 bases, and 13 bases lay between the germline ends. The V gene's germline CDR1 is LGHNA and CDR2 YSLEER. The CDR3 DNA sequence: TGCGCCAGCAGCCAAGATCGGAACTTACAGGCTTTCTTT. Translation gives CASSQDRNLQAFF.

CDR3 nucleotides: TGTGCCAGCAGCCAAGGGCTACCCGATCAGCCCCAGCATTTT. This translates into CASSQGLPDQPQHF. V and J are TRBV3-1 (or the pseudogene TRBV3-2) and TRBJ1-5; D is uncertain. Germline V gene sequence: CDR1 LGHDT, CDR2 YNNKEL (reference sequence). V was cut by 1 base and J by 5 bases, with 9 bases left in between. This CDR3 is built from 14 residues.

This clone has only a few counts. This chain uses TRBV10-2 with TRBJ1-2, with D hard to call. Germline CDR1 reads WSHSY; CDR2 reads SAAADI. Trimming shortened V by 1 base and J by 6 bases, and 15 bases separated the two germline ends. This CDR3 region has 15 residues. The CDR3 sequence is CASSEFGQTKDGYTF. As DNA, the CDR3 is TGCGCCAGCAGTGAGTTTGGGCAGACCAAGGATGGCTACACCTTC.

J is TRBJ1-3 and V is TRBV6-5; no definite D call. The CDR3 has 11 residues. The V and J ends lost 6 bases and 3 bases respectively, with 3 bases between them. Germline CDR1 reads MNHEY; CDR2 reads SVGAGI. The CDR3 DNA sequence: TGTGCCAGCAGATTTGGAAACACCATATATTTT. It codes for CASRFGNTIYF.

The chain carries TRBV11-2 and TRBJ2-1, with D perhaps TRBD2 (6 bases). Germline CDR1 SGHAT, CDR2 FQNNGV. There are 15 residues in the CDR3. V dropped 2 bases and J dropped 3 bases, with 11 bases sitting between them. CDR3 DNA sequence: TGTGCCAGCAGCTTATGGGACTCCCGCTACAATGAGCAGTTCTTC. It encodes CASSLWDSRYNEQFF.

The CDR3 region is CSVDTGRYGYTF. The CDR3 nucleotides read TGCAGCGTTGATACAGGACGCTATGGCTACACCTTC. The chain joins TRBV29-1 to TRBJ1-2; a weak D match, TRBD1 (5 bases). This CDR3 is built from 12 residues. V lost 3 bases, J lost 4 bases, and 9 bases lay in between. Germline V gene lookup returns CDR1 SQVTM and CDR2 ANQGSEA.

This clone was counted a few times. The chain uses TRBV2 and TRBJ1-1; D may be TRBD1 (5 bases). V lost 6 bases and J 3 bases, leaving 17 bases between the germline ends. Germline CDR1 reads SNHLY; CDR2 reads FYNNEI. CDR3 length equals 15 residues. This CDR3 reads CASRGRDPRYTEAFF. The CDR3 coding sequence is TGTGCCAGCAGGGGCCGGGACCCCCGGTACACTGAAGCTTTCTTT. The whole variable domain, filled in from reference TRBV2 and TRBJ1-1, reads EPEVTQTPSHQVTQMGQEVILRCVPISNHLYFYWYRQILGQKVEFLVSFYNNEISEKSEIFDDQFSVERPDGSNFTLKIRSTKLEDSAMYFCASRGRDPRYTEAFFGQGTRLTVV.

V and J are TRBV6-1 and TRBJ1-1; TRBD1 matches at 8 bases. CDR1 is MNHNS, CDR2 SASEGT, per germline. The CDR3 consists of 16 residues. The V segment lost 4 bases and the J segment 7 bases; nucleotides outside the gene matches: 14. CDR3 nucleotides: TGTGCCAGCAGTGTCGCTCAGGGGGCGCTAAGGCTTGAAGCTTTCTTT. It translates to CASSVAQGALRLEAFF.

This chain links TRBV6-5 with TRBJ1-2, with 10 bases aligning to TRBD1. The V and J ends lost 2 bases and 8 bases, in that order; junction bases with no gene match: 2. Germline lookup yields CDR1 MNHEY and CDR2 SVGAGI. The CDR3 totals 13 residues. CDR3 residues: CASSYGQGGGYTF. CDR3 sequence (DNA): TGTGCCAGCAGTTACGGACAGGGGGGAGGCTACACCTTC.

This clone was detected only once. The chain has TRBV5-1 and TRBJ2-7; 10 bases agree with TRBD2. In germline, CDR1 is SGHRS, CDR2 YFSETQ. J gave up 1 base and V 1 base, and 2 bases lay outside the gene matches. CDR3 length equals 15 residues. The CDR3 DNA is TGCGCCAGCAGCTTGACTAGCGGGGCATCCTACGAGCAGTACTTC. Protein: CASSLTSGASYEQYF.

V is TRBV19 and J is TRBJ1-2; TRBD1 might be the D (6 bases). Germline V lookup: CDR1 LNHDA, CDR2 SQIVND (reference sequence). This CDR3 has 13 amino acids. The ends were cut back, 3 bases at V and 8 bases at J, with 13 bases in the middle. The CDR3 region is CASSILPDRGYTF. The CDR3 DNA reads as TGTGCCAGTAGTATTCTTCCGGACAGAGGCTACACCTTC.

The rearrangement uses TRBV24-1 and TRBJ2-3; D is perhaps TRBD1 (5 bases). The CDR3 sequence is 13 residues long. Between the trimmed V and J ends, which lost 9 bases and 2 bases, there was a span of 11 bases. Germline V CDR1 and CDR2: KGHDR, SFDVKD. The CDR3 region is CATEGVITDTQYF. The DNA of the CDR3 is TGTGCCACCGAAGGGGTTATCACAGATACGCAGTATTTT.

The chain employs TRBV29-1 and TRBJ1-2; D unclear. The germline CDR1 and CDR2 sequences are SQVTM and ANQGSEA. The CDR3 runs 14 residues. V lost 7 bases, J lost 8 bases, and 23 bases lay in between. The CDR3 DNA is TGCAGCGCCCTAATGTCCGCAGGACTCGGGGGCTACACCTTC. It specifies CSALMSAGLGGYTF.

V usage is TRBV20-1 and J usage is TRBJ1-5; no definite D call. V gave up 3 bases and J gave up 4 bases, with 7 bases separating them. The CDR3 contains 12 residues. Germline CDR1 and CDR2: DFQATT and SNEGSKA (reference sequence). The CDR3 nucleotides are TGCAGTGCTAGTTCCGGGAATCAGCCCCAGCATTTT. Translation: CSASSGNQPQHF.

V and J are TRBV5-1 and TRBJ2-7; D call uncertain. Germline V gene sequence: CDR1 SGHRS, CDR2 YFSETQ. Trimming took 0 bases from V and 2 from J, leaving 9 bases between them. The CDR3 is made up of 14 amino acids. This chain's CDR3 is CASSLGDTAYEQYF. CDR3 bases: TGCGCCAGCAGCTTGGGAGACACCGCCTACGAGCAGTACTTC.